This is a list of T cell receptor beta chains from one sample in a study of identical twins. Each CDR3 protein gets one entry after TCRdb re-called the 5' RACE reads with MiXCR. The data hold hundreds of thousands of distinct CDR3 sequences, with around 10% observed a single time. Input material: memory (CD45RO+) T cells sorted from blood. Every receptor here comes from a woman under 30 in good health. CDR3s include the opening cysteine and the closing phenylalanine or tryptophan. The order of the fields is CDR3 protein, CDR3 DNA, clone size, J gene, V gene, D gene. D genes are given only for firm matches. The size of a clone is reported for some rows only, either as once, few or many, or as a class for expanded clones.

cdr3_aa: CASGTSFRETQYF
cdr3_nt: TGTGCCAGCGGGACTAGCTTTCGGGAGACCCAGTACTTC
clone_size: .
j_call: TRBJ2-5
v_call: TRBV28
d_call: TRBD2

cdr3_aa: CASSFLQALNTEAFF
cdr3_nt: TGTGCCAGCAGCTTCCTACAAGCATTGAACACTGAAGCTTTCTTT
clone_size: few
j_call: TRBJ1-1
v_call: TRBV7-2
d_call: .

cdr3_aa: CASLIISTYEQYF
cdr3_nt: TGTGCCAGCCTGATTATCAGCACCTACGAGCAGTACTTC
clone_size: many
j_call: TRBJ2-7
v_call: TRBV21-1
d_call: .

cdr3_aa: CSARLVGGDTQYF
cdr3_nt: TGCAGTGCCAGACTAGTTGGAGGGGATACGCAGTATTTT
clone_size: many
j_call: TRBJ2-3
v_call: TRBV20-1
d_call: .

cdr3_aa: CASSEGGNEQYF
cdr3_nt: TGCGCCAGCAGTGAAGGTGGGAACGAGCAGTACTTC
clone_size: many
j_call: TRBJ2-7
v_call: TRBV10-2
d_call: .

cdr3_aa: CASSPERDANTGELFF
cdr3_nt: TGTGCCAGCAGCCCCGAGCGGGACGCGAACACCGGGGAGCTGTTTTTT
clone_size: many
j_call: TRBJ2-2
v_call: TRBV3-1
d_call: TRBD2

cdr3_aa: CATKTSGEQETQYF
cdr3_nt: TGTGCCACCAAGACTAGCGGGGAACAAGAGACCCAGTACTTC
clone_size: .
j_call: TRBJ2-5
v_call: TRBV24-1
d_call: TRBD2

cdr3_aa: CSLFPTGRAEAFF
cdr3_nt: TGCAGTCTATTCCCGACAGGGAGGGCTGAAGCTTTCTTT
clone_size: .
j_call: TRBJ1-1
v_call: TRBV20-1
d_call: TRBD1

cdr3_aa: CASSLSPGPNNEQFF
cdr3_nt: TGTGCCAGCAGCCTTAGTCCCGGACCCAACAATGAGCAGTTCTTC
clone_size: .
j_call: TRBJ2-1
v_call: TRBV5-4
d_call: .

cdr3_aa: CASSLDPGRAAFF
cdr3_nt: TGTGCCAGCAGCTTAGATCCGGGGAGAGCCGCTTTCTTT
clone_size: .
j_call: TRBJ1-1
v_call: TRBV11-2
d_call: .

cdr3_aa: CASSLSKGKGVETQYF
cdr3_nt: TGTGCCAGCAGCCTGAGTAAAGGGAAGGGAGTAGAGACCCAGTACTTC
clone_size: few
j_call: TRBJ2-5
v_call: TRBV12-3/TRBV12-4
d_call: .

cdr3_aa: CASRYDRVYNSPLHF
cdr3_nt: TGTGCCAGCAGATATGACAGGGTCTATAATTCACCCCTCCACTTT
clone_size: .
j_call: TRBJ1-6
v_call: TRBV2
d_call: TRBD1

cdr3_aa: CASISGHPFNEQFF
cdr3_nt: TGCGCCAGCATATCCGGACACCCGTTCAATGAGCAGTTCTTC
clone_size: .
j_call: TRBJ2-1
v_call: TRBV5-1
d_call: .

cdr3_aa: CASSARYGSTDTQYF
cdr3_nt: TGTGCCAGCAGCGCGAGGTACGGGAGCACAGATACGCAGTATTTT
clone_size: few
j_call: TRBJ2-3
v_call: TRBV9
d_call: .

cdr3_aa: CSALTGGPREQFF
cdr3_nt: TGCAGTGCCCTCACGGGGGGGCCCCGCGAGCAGTTCTTC
clone_size: .
j_call: TRBJ2-1
v_call: TRBV20-1
d_call: TRBD2

cdr3_aa: CSAWRPGGASNEQFF
cdr3_nt: TGCAGTGCTTGGAGGCCGGGTGGGGCTTCCAATGAGCAGTTCTTC
clone_size: .
j_call: TRBJ2-1
v_call: TRBV20-1
d_call: .

cdr3_aa: CSARGSTGATLHTQYF
cdr3_nt: TGCAGTGCTAGGGGTAGTACGGGGGCGACCCTTCACACGCAGTATTTT
clone_size: .
j_call: TRBJ2-3
v_call: TRBV20-1
d_call: .

cdr3_aa: CASSQGWTDEAFF
cdr3_nt: TGTGCCAGCAGCCAAGGGTGGACAGATGAAGCTTTCTTT
clone_size: few
j_call: TRBJ1-1
v_call: TRBV3-1
d_call: .

cdr3_aa: CSTRGLAGADTQYF
cdr3_nt: TGCAGCACTAGGGGACTAGCGGGGGCAGATACGCAGTATTTT
clone_size: few
j_call: TRBJ2-3
v_call: TRBV29-1
d_call: TRBD2

cdr3_aa: CASSLVGRQTQYF
cdr3_nt: TGTGCCAGCAGCTTAGTAGGGCGGCAGACCCAGTACTTC
clone_size: .
j_call: TRBJ2-5
v_call: TRBV7-2
d_call: .

cdr3_aa: CASSYFRERNTGELFF
cdr3_nt: TGTGCCAGCAGTTACTTCCGGGAGCGAAACACCGGGGAGCTGTTTTTT
clone_size: many
j_call: TRBJ2-2
v_call: TRBV6-2/TRBV6-3
d_call: .

cdr3_aa: CASSLVPGPQETQYF
cdr3_nt: TGCGCCAGCAGCTTGGTCCCGGGACCCCAAGAGACCCAGTACTTC
clone_size: .
j_call: TRBJ2-5
v_call: TRBV5-1
d_call: .

cdr3_aa: CASSLRSWEAFF
cdr3_nt: TGTGCCAGCAGCTTACGTTCTTGGGAAGCTTTCTTT
clone_size: .
j_call: TRBJ1-1
v_call: TRBV7-9
d_call: .

cdr3_aa: CASRTGSNYGYTF
cdr3_nt: TGTGCCAGCAGGACAGGGAGTAACTATGGCTACACCTTC
clone_size: many
j_call: TRBJ1-2
v_call: TRBV5-6
d_call: TRBD1

cdr3_aa: CASGTGFTYEQYF
cdr3_nt: TGTGCCAGCGGGACAGGGTTTACCTACGAGCAGTACTTC
clone_size: few
j_call: TRBJ2-7
v_call: TRBV2
d_call: TRBD1

cdr3_aa: CASSVLQGANNEQFF
cdr3_nt: TGTGCCAGCAGTGTGCTACAGGGGGCAAACAATGAGCAGTTCTTC
clone_size: few
j_call: TRBJ2-1
v_call: TRBV2
d_call: TRBD1

cdr3_aa: CASRAGPSTFF
cdr3_nt: TGCGCCAGCAGGGCAGGTCCTTCAACTTTCTTT
clone_size: .
j_call: TRBJ1-1
v_call: TRBV5-1
d_call: .

cdr3_aa: CSADAVLAGNTDTQYF
cdr3_nt: TGCAGTGCTGACGCCGTGCTAGCGGGAAACACAGATACGCAGTATTTT
clone_size: .
j_call: TRBJ2-3
v_call: TRBV20-1
d_call: TRBD2